Given below is one TCR beta chain in context. Its antigen remains unknown. Germline V gene data show CDR1 as LNHNV and CDR2 as YYDKDF (reference sequence). The CDR3 contains 16 residues. Between the trimmed V and J ends, which lost 0 bases and 0 bases, there was a span of 9 bases. The data were obtained in a study of T cell responses to AZD1222 COVID-19 vaccine. Broader study findings: Along spike, vaccine-associated CD4 TCRs were found throughout, with dominance at 160-218 and 743-854. Clonal diversity may have been underestimated in mostly white British donors. Recipients of two AZD1222 doses showed rising Spike-specific TCR breadth and depth.

Generated by immunoSEQ multiplex PCR, the TCRdb table keeps only in-frame clones and is missing some. The sample shows 70,000 to 100,000 clones, approximately 83% of them seen only once. The receptor was isolated from an adult who received the AZD1222 COVID-19 vaccine. This rearrangement joins TRBV15 to TRBJ1-3, with a weak D call TRBD1 (6 bases). Sequenced material: peripheral blood, taken 28 days after the second AZD1222 dose. This chain's CDR3 is CATSRDQGSSGNTIYF. CDR3 bases: TGTGCCACCAGCAGAGATCAGGGGAGCTCTGGAAACACCATATATTTT.